The 18 T cell receptor beta chains in this list originate from one sample, sequenced in a study of cytomegalovirus exposure and HLA in healthy donors. This PCR relied on a set of 60 Vbeta primers and 13 Jbeta primers. Method: immunoSEQ multiplex PCR; TCRdb's copy keeps in-frame clones and lacks some. This repertoire shows about 180,000 clones, about 80% found once; its top ten account for 1.9%. Sequenced sample: PBMCs. These receptors all stem from a woman aged 30 to 39 in good health and CMV-seronegative.

The V gene is TRBV4-3, the J gene TRBJ1-4, with a tentative D call TRBD1 (6 bases). Trimming stripped 4 bases from V and 4 bases from J, with 13 bases between. This CDR3 region has 15 residues. In germline, CDR1 is LGHNA, CDR2 YSLEER. CDR3 sequence: CASSPEGGLNEKLFF. DNA for the CDR3: TGCGCCAGCAGCCCCGAGGGGGGGCTTAATGAAAAACTGTTTTTT.

This clone was detected once. The chain is built from TRBV15 and TRBJ1-1; 8 bases align to TRBD1. The CDR3 spans 15 residues. V was clipped by 0 bases and J by 5 bases; unmatched bases: 5. CDR1 and CDR2 (germline): LNHNV, YYDKDF (reference sequence). The CDR3 here is CATSREIQGGTEAFF. The CDR3 DNA sequence: TGTGCCACCAGCAGAGAAATACAGGGGGGGACTGAAGCTTTCTTT.

The chain employs TRBV30 and TRBJ2-2, with D possibly being TRBD1 (6 bases). This CDR3 is built from 17 residues. Per germline, CDR1 GTSNPN and CDR2 SVGIG (reference sequence). Trimming left V 4 bases short and J 10 bases short, with 28 bases between. CDR3 protein: CAWNPWTVGWRSLELFF. The CDR3 region has the DNA TGTGCCTGGAATCCCTGGACAGTGGGTTGGAGAAGTTTGGAGCTGTTTTTT.

The CDR3 is CASSPPGQGSDTQYF. In DNA form, the CDR3 reads TGTGCCAGCTCACCACCGGGACAGGGGTCAGATACGCAGTATTTT. The chain is built from TRBV18 and TRBJ2-3; the match to TRBD1 covers 10 bases. The CDR3 contains 15 residues. CDR1 and CDR2 from the germline V gene are KGHSH and LQKENI. The V gene end was trimmed by 0 bases and the J gene end by 4 bases; junction bases not matched to a gene: 1.

This clone was seen a handful of times. The CDR3 protein is CASSFGNQETQYF. In nucleotides, the CDR3 is TGTGCCAGTAGTTTCGGGAATCAAGAGACCCAGTACTTC. The gene calls are TRBV19 and TRBJ2-5; D is possibly TRBD2 (5 bases). The CDR3 has 13 residues. CDR1 is LNHDA, CDR2 SQIVND, per germline (reference sequence). Trimming took off 5 bases at V and 2 bases at J, with 9 bases between the two ends.

J is TRBJ1-5 and V is TRBV21-1; the table calls TRBD1, which could not be checked here. TRBV21-1 is given as a pseudogene. The CDR3 has 17 residues. This chain's CDR3 is CARIGQATNRSNQPQHF. The CDR3 region has the DNA TGTGCCAGAATAGGACAGGCGACCAATAGAAGCAATCAGCCCCAGCATTTT.

The rearrangement joins TRBV27 to TRBJ1-2, with D perhaps TRBD1 (6 bases). CDR1 and CDR2 from the germline V gene are MNHEY and SMNVEV (reference sequence). V lost 5 bases and J 4 bases, leaving 14 bases between the germline ends. The CDR3 runs 14 residues. The CDR3 bases are TGTGCCAGCAGTCCCCCCGGACAGACCTATGGCTACACCTTC. Translation gives CASSPPGQTYGYTF.

This CDR3 reads CASSIGRARNQPQHF. The CDR3 DNA reads as TGCGCCAGCAGCATTGGCAGGGCGCGCAATCAGCCCCAGCATTTT. The V call is TRBV4-3, the J call TRBJ1-5, with D perhaps matching TRBD1 (5 bases). This CDR3 has 15 amino acids. V was shortened by 5 bases and J by 2 bases, with 13 bases between the two germline ends. CDR1 and CDR2 (germline): LGHNA, YSLEER.

This chain joins TRBV5-8 and TRBJ2-7; a weak D match, TRBD2 (6 bases). The CDR3 runs 14 residues. CDR1 is SGHTS, CDR2 YDEGEE, per germline. The V and J ends lost 4 bases and 3 bases respectively, with 14 bases between them. CDR3: CASSPGDSDYEQYF. The CDR3 nucleotides are TGTGCCAGCAGCCCCGGGGACTCGGACTACGAGCAGTACTTC.

The V gene is TRBV7-2, the J gene TRBJ2-7; 8 bases map to TRBD1. V shed 5 bases, J shed 7 bases, and the junction held 4 bases outside the gene matches. The CDR3 spans 12 residues. Germline CDR1 and CDR2: SGHTA and FQGNSA. As DNA, the CDR3 is TGTGCCAGCAGCGATACAGGGGGGGAGCAGTACTTC. Translating it yields CASSDTGGEQYF.

This chain connects TRBV9 to TRBJ2-5; TRBD1 might be the D (6 bases). V lost 0 bases to trimming and J lost 6 bases, with 9 bases between them. The CDR3 extends over 13 amino acids. Germline lookup yields CDR1 SGDLS and CDR2 YYNGEE. The CDR3 loop is CASSVATGKTQYF. CDR3 DNA sequence: TGTGCCAGCAGCGTAGCTACAGGGAAGACCCAGTACTTC. Together with reference TRBV9 and TRBJ2-5, the CDR3 gives the full variable domain: DSGVTQTPKHLITATGQRVTLRCSPRSGDLSVYWYQQSLDQGLQFLIQYYNGEERAKGNILERFSAQQFPDLHSELNLSSLELGDSALYFCASSVATGKTQYFGPGTRLLVL.

The chain links TRBV7-2 to TRBJ2-3; weak D call: TRBD2 (5 bases). The CDR3 extends over 16 amino acids. The ends were cut back, 6 bases at V and 3 bases at J, with 19 bases in the middle. Germline loops: CDR1 SGHTA, CDR2 FQGNSA. DNA of the CDR3: TGTGCCAGCAGTATCGTTCGAGCGGAGAGAACAGATACGCAGTATTTT. This codes for CASSIVRAERTDTQYF. Drawing the rest from reference TRBV7-2 and TRBJ2-3, the complete variable domain is GAGVSQSPSNKVTEKGKDVELRCDPISGHTALYWYRQSLGQGLEFLIYFQGNSAPDKSGLPSDRFSAERTGGSVSTLTIQRTQQEDSAVYLCASSIVRAERTDTQYFGPGTRLTVL.

The gene calls are TRBV19 and TRBJ2-1; TRBD2 might be the D (7 bases). In germline, CDR1 is LNHDA, CDR2 SQIVND (reference sequence). CDR3 length equals 13 residues. The V end lost 3 bases, the J end lost 12 bases, and 15 bases lay between the germline ends. The CDR3 region is CASSMVSRGGQFF. In DNA form, the CDR3 reads TGTGCCAGTAGTATGGTTTCGAGGGGGGGGCAGTTCTTC.

The V and J genes are TRBV6-4 and TRBJ2-3, with D possibly being TRBD1 (5 bases). Per germline, CDR1 MRHNA and CDR2 SNTAGT. The CDR3 has 14 residues. Trimming shortened V by 3 bases and J by 1 base, and 8 bases separated the two germline ends. CDR3 nucleotide sequence: TGTGCCAGCAGTGATCAGGGTGGCACAGATACGCAGTATTTT. It specifies CASSDQGGTDTQYF.

V and J are TRBV19 and TRBJ1-2, with D possibly matching TRBD1 (5 bases). The germline CDR1 and CDR2 sequences are LNHDA and SQIVND (reference sequence). The V end lost 5 bases, the J end lost 2 bases, and 6 bases lay between the germline ends. The CDR3 extends over 12 amino acids. CDR3 coding DNA: TGTGCCAGTAGTCGACAGAACTATGGCTACACCTTC. It codes for CASSRQNYGYTF.

The chain joins TRBV7-9 to TRBJ1-2; TRBD1 might be the D (5 bases). The CDR3 length is 15 residues. Germline CDR1 and CDR2: SEHNR and FQNEAQ (reference sequence). V was shortened by 5 bases and J by 6 bases, with 19 bases between the two germline ends. The CDR3 nucleotides read TGTGCCAGCAGCAACCCCTTATTGGGGCCTGATGGCTACACCTTC. Encoded protein: CASSNPLLGPDGYTF.

This rearrangement joins TRBV5-1 to TRBJ1-1; TRBD1 aligns across 7 bases. Per the germline V gene, CDR1 is SGHRS and CDR2 is YFSETQ. The CDR3 sequence is 13 residues long. V trimming: 4 bases; J trimming: 4 bases; junction bases outside the gene matches: 4. The CDR3 loop reads CASSGDRPTEAFF. The CDR3 DNA follows: TGCGCCAGCAGCGGGGACAGACCCACTGAAGCTTTCTTT.

This chain connects TRBV7-9 to TRBJ2-7; the D gene is possibly TRBD2 (7 bases). The length of the CDR3 is 14 residues. V lost 0 bases, J lost 7 bases, and 13 bases lay in between. Germline V gene sequence: CDR1 SEHNR, CDR2 FQNEAQ (reference sequence). As DNA, the CDR3 is TGTGCCAGCAGCTTAGCGGGGGGGGCCCAGGAGCAGTACTTC. Translation gives CASSLAGGAQEQYF. The variable domain in full, with the rest retrieved from reference TRBV7-9 and TRBJ2-7, is DTGVSQNPRHKITKRGQNVTFRCDPISEHNRLYWYRQTLGQGPEFLTYFQNEAQLEKSRLLSDRFSAERPKGSFSTLEIQRTEQGDSAMYLCASSLAGGAQEQYFGPGTRLTVT.